This record concerns one T cell receptor beta chain sequence. Antigen specificity is unknown. The data derive from a study of OX40 agonist ivuxolimab in advanced cancers. TCRdb keeps only in-frame clones here, not all; method: immunoSEQ multiplex PCR. The sample has tens of thousands of clones, around 89% seen once. The CDR3 is 17 residues long. Germline lookup yields CDR1 SGDLS and CDR2 YYNGEE. Trimming cost V 0 bases and J 0 bases, with 15 bases left between them. Study findings and constraints: There were, on average, more expanded clones in CD8+ T cells than in CD4+.

The receptor was derived from an adult with an advanced solid tumor such as melanoma, head and neck, liver or kidney cancer. This chain uses TRBV9 with TRBJ1-1; D ambiguous. The sequenced sample was CD4+ or CD8+ T cells sorted from blood, obtained in a trial of the OX40 agonist ivuxolimab. The CDR3 bases are TGTGCCAGCAGCGTAGCGGCAGGAGGGTCAATGAACACTGAAGCTTTCTTT. Translating it yields CASSVAAGGSMNTEAFF.